The 30 T cell receptor beta chains in this list originate from one sample, sequenced in a study of cytotoxic CD8 clonotypes in ibrutinib-treated CLL. Produced via immunoSEQ multiplex PCR; TCRdb's table is partial and in-frame only. This table holds 270,000 or so clones, 60% to 80% found once. Here the sequenced sample was PBMCs, taken at disease progression, from a patient treated with ibrutinib. Receptors originate from a human donor with chronic lymphocytic leukemia.

J is TRBJ2-3 and V is TRBV4-3; 9 positions agree with TRBD2. The CDR3 consists of 16 residues. J was trimmed by 6 bases and V by 1 base; bases with no gene match: 8. Germline assignment: CDR1 LGHNA and CDR2 YSLEER. The CDR3 is CASSQGYPSGKDTQYF. In DNA form, the CDR3 reads TGCGCCAGCAGCCAAGGTTATCCTAGCGGGAAGGATACGCAGTATTTT.

The rearrangement links TRBV4-1 to TRBJ2-7; 10 positions agree with TRBD2. CDR3 size: 17 residues. Germline CDR1 is MGHRA and CDR2 is YSYEKL. The V segment lost 4 bases and the J segment 3 bases; nucleotides outside the gene matches: 12. Here the CDR3 reads CASSLYLAGTSDYEQYF. The DNA for the CDR3 is TGCGCCAGCAGCCTGTATCTGGCCGGGACTAGCGACTACGAGCAGTACTTC.

The chain uses TRBV5-1 and TRBJ2-4, with 7 nucleotides matching TRBD1. The CDR3 is made up of 16 amino acids. The V and J ends lost 0 bases and 0 bases, in that order; junction bases with no gene match: 3. Germline V gives CDR1 SGHRS, CDR2 YFSETQ. The CDR3 protein is CASSLGRGLAKNIQYF. The CDR3 nucleotides read TGCGCCAGCAGCTTGGGCAGGGGGTTAGCCAAAAACATTCAGTACTTC.

The V call is TRBV7-9, the J call TRBJ2-2, with 9 positions matching TRBD1. CDR3 length: 15 residues. V lost 6 bases to trimming and J lost 4 bases; unmatched junction nucleotides: 6. Germline assignment: CDR1 SEHNR and CDR2 FQNEAQ (reference sequence). CDR3 bases: TGTGCCAGCAGTACAGGGGGCGCGGGCACCGGGGAGCTGTTTTTT. As protein: CASSTGGAGTGELFF. Filled out from reference TRBV7-9 and TRBJ2-2, the complete variable domain reads DTGVSQNPRHKITKRGQNVTFRCDPISEHNRLYWYRQTLGQGPEFLTYFQNEAQLEKSRLLSDRFSAERPKGSFSTLEIQRTEQGDSAMYLCASSTGGAGTGELFFGEGSRLTVL.

The chain couples TRBV7-2 to TRBJ2-5; D is ambiguous. V was pared by 2 bases and J by 5 bases, with 9 bases between. CDR1 is SGHTA and CDR2 is FQGNSA in the germline V gene. The CDR3 has 13 amino acids. For the CDR3, the DNA is TGTGCCAGCAGCTTATTTGGGCTGGAGACCCAGTACTTC. Encoded protein: CASSLFGLETQYF.

The gene calls are TRBV6-6 and TRBJ1-2; D not certain. Germline V gives CDR1 MNHNY, CDR2 SVGAGI (reference sequence). V was pared by 4 bases and J by 2 bases, with 14 bases between. CDR3 length equals 15 residues. DNA for the CDR3: TGTGCCAGCAGTTCCCCCCCCCGGGCCAACTATGGCTACACCTTC. Encoded protein: CASSSPPRANYGYTF.

The chain carries TRBV28 and TRBJ1-2; D call uncertain. The CDR3 length is 12 residues. Trimming removed 3 bases at V and 5 bases at J, with 7 bases between. Germline V gene data show CDR1 as MDHEN and CDR2 as SYDVKM. CDR3 sequence: CASSFREYGYTF. CDR3 DNA: TGTGCCAGCAGTTTCCGGGAATATGGCTACACCTTC.

The gene calls are TRBV28 and TRBJ2-1; 9 bases are shared with TRBD1. The CDR3 consists of 22 residues. Germline trimming cut 1 base from V and 0 bases from J; bases unmatched to any gene: 19. Germline V CDR1 and CDR2: MDHEN, SYDVKM. The CDR3, as DNA: TGTGCCAGCAGTTTATTTTCGGGGTCGGATCGGGACAGGGTTAGCTCCTACAATGAGCAGTTCTTC. It specifies CASSLFSGSDRDRVSSYNEQFF.

V is TRBV5-1 and J is TRBJ2-7; a possible D gene is TRBD1 (5 bases). Trimming pared 0 bases from V and 2 bases from J, leaving 9 bases between. The CDR3 is made up of 14 amino acids. The germline gives CDR1 SGHRS, CDR2 YFSETQ. The DNA for the CDR3 is TGCGCCAGCAGCTTGGTTCCAGGGACCTACGAGCAGTACTTC. It specifies CASSLVPGTYEQYF.

The V gene is TRBV15, the J gene TRBJ2-1, with TRBD2 identical over 7 bases. The V gene's germline CDR1 is LNHNV and CDR2 YYDKDF (reference sequence). J was trimmed by 6 bases and V by 2 bases; bases with no gene match: 7. There are 15 residues in the CDR3. The CDR3 DNA reads TGTGCCACCAGCAGACATTCGGGGGGAAGCAATGAGCAGTTCTTC. This encodes CATSRHSGGSNEQFF.

This clone has just one count. V gene TRBV10-2 combines with J gene TRBJ2-6, with D possibly TRBD2 on 5 matching bases. This CDR3 spans 16 amino acids. Germline CDR1 reads WSHSY; CDR2 reads SAAADI. With 8 bases removed from V and 0 bases from J, the gap between germline ends came to 14 bases. The CDR3 loop is CASWTGWHSGANVLTF. CDR3 nucleotide sequence: TGCGCCAGCTGGACTGGGTGGCACTCTGGGGCCAACGTCCTGACTTTC.

This sequence joins TRBV10-3 and TRBJ2-6; TRBD2 might be the D (6 bases). Germline V CDR1 and CDR2: ENHRY, SYGVKD. Trimming removed 5 bases at V and 8 bases at J, with 16 bases between. The CDR3 runs to 15 residues. The CDR3 loop is CAISKGTVGSNVLTF. The CDR3 nucleotides are TGTGCCATCAGTAAGGGGACTGTGGGGTCCAACGTCCTGACTTTC.

The chain employs TRBV18 and TRBJ2-3, with D unresolved. Germline CDR1 and CDR2: KGHSH and LQKENI. V was trimmed by 0 bases and J by 2 bases, leaving 12 bases between them. There are 16 residues in the CDR3. The CDR3 loop reads CASSPPPGYATDTQYF. DNA for the CDR3: TGTGCCAGCTCACCACCCCCCGGGTACGCCACAGATACGCAGTATTTT.

The chain uses TRBV23-1 and TRBJ2-7; unclear D gene. TRBV23-1 is recorded as an ORF, its role being uncertain. CDR3 size: 12 residues. Trimming pared 3 bases from V and 3 bases from J, leaving 6 bases between. As DNA, the CDR3 is TGCGCCAGCAGTCACCGGTTCTACGAGCAGTACTTC. Its protein is CASSHRFYEQYF.

The chain joins TRBV2 to TRBJ2-7, with D tentatively TRBD2 (5 bases). Trimming shortened V by 0 bases and J by 8 bases, and 11 bases separated the two germline ends. Germline CDR1 is SNHLY and CDR2 is FYNNEI. The CDR3 runs 13 residues. The CDR3 nucleotides read TGTGCCAGCAGTGAAGCGATCCGGGGTAAGCAGTACTTC. Its protein is CASSEAIRGKQYF.

The gene calls are TRBV7-2 and TRBJ2-1; no reliable D call. Germline V gives CDR1 SGHTA, CDR2 FQGNSA. Trimming stripped 7 bases from V and 0 bases from J, with 10 bases between. The CDR3 runs 14 residues. In nucleotides, the CDR3 is TGTGCCAGCACCCGCTGGGGCTCCTACAATGAGCAGTTCTTC. Protein sequence: CASTRWGSYNEQFF. The full variable domain, its missing parts supplied by reference TRBV7-2 and TRBJ2-1, is GAGVSQSPSNKVTEKGKDVELRCDPISGHTALYWYRQSLGQGLEFLIYFQGNSAPDKSGLPSDRFSAERTGGSVSTLTIQRTQQEDSAVYLCASTRWGSYNEQFFGPGTRLTVL.

The chain is built from TRBV7-4 and TRBJ1-3; D gene uncertain. CDR3 length: 13 amino acids. Germline values: CDR1 SGHVT, CDR2 SQSDAQ. The V gene lost 1 base and the J gene lost 4 bases, with 5 bases spanning the gap. The DNA for the CDR3 is TGTGCCAGCAGCTTAGAAGCCGGAAACACCATATATTTT. Amino acid sequence: CASSLEAGNTIYF.

The CDR3 coding sequence is TGCGCCAGCAGCGTACTGGCGATGACTAGCCCGACAGATACGCAGTATTTT. Its protein is CASSVLAMTSPTDTQYF. This chain connects TRBV5-1 to TRBJ2-3; 7 bases map to TRBD2. CDR1 and CDR2 (germline): SGHRS, YFSETQ. The CDR3 sequence is 17 residues long. The junction had 14 bases not matched to a gene; V was cut back by 4 bases and J by 3 bases.

The chain has TRBV29-1 and TRBJ1-1; weak D call: TRBD1 (6 bases). The CDR3 is made up of 14 amino acids. V was cut by 1 base and J by 4 bases, with 13 bases left in between. The germline V gene has CDR1 SQVTM and CDR2 ANQGSEA. CDR3: CSVEGLGGTTEAFF. The DNA for the CDR3 is TGCAGCGTTGAAGGCCTAGGGGGGACCACTGAAGCTTTCTTT.

The gene calls are TRBV15 and TRBJ2-7; perhaps TRBD1 as D (6 bases). V was pared by 0 bases and J by 3 bases, with 15 bases between. The CDR3 has 16 amino acids. Germline assignment: CDR1 LNHNV and CDR2 YYDKDF (reference sequence). CDR3: CATSRDTGLGIYEQYF. The CDR3 nucleotides are TGTGCCACCAGCAGAGATACAGGGTTGGGCATCTACGAGCAGTACTTC.

J is TRBJ2-7 and V is TRBV5-6, with D hard to call. This CDR3 has 13 residues. With 1 base removed from V and 2 bases from J, the gap between germline ends came to 7 bases. Germline CDR1 and CDR2: SGHDT and YYEEEE. The CDR3, as DNA: TGTGCCAGCAGCTTGACAGTGGCCTACGAGCAGTACTTC. The encoded protein is CASSLTVAYEQYF.

The V gene is TRBV7-6, the J gene TRBJ2-5; 9 bases are shared with TRBD2. Germline-derived CDR1 and CDR2 are SGHVS and FNYEAQ. V was pared by 5 bases and J by 6 bases, with 13 bases of the junction left unmatched. This CDR3 spans 16 amino acids. Written as DNA, the CDR3 is TGTGCCAGCAGCCCCCCCGGCCTAGCGGGGTTAAAGACCCAGTACTTC. It translates to CASSPPGLAGLKTQYF.

This chain connects TRBV4-1 to TRBJ2-2; no clear D. V was pared by 0 bases and J by 5 bases, with 13 bases between. Germline loops: CDR1 MGHRA, CDR2 YSYEKL. The CDR3 covers 16 residues. This chain's CDR3 is CASSQEWAGWTGELFF. DNA of the CDR3: TGCGCCAGCAGCCAAGAATGGGCCGGATGGACCGGGGAGCTGTTTTTT.

This rearrangement joins TRBV6-1 to TRBJ2-7; TRBD2 might be the D (5 bases). Per germline, CDR1 MNHNS and CDR2 SASEGT. The CDR3 covers 12 residues. Trimming left V 6 bases short and J 12 bases short, with 18 bases between. The CDR3 protein is CASRENKGLGYF. DNA for the CDR3: TGTGCCAGCAGGGAGAATAAAGGACTGGGGTACTTC.

The chain is built from TRBV5-1 and TRBJ2-3, with D possibly being TRBD2 (6 bases). CDR1 is SGHRS, CDR2 YFSETQ, per germline. V dropped 4 bases and J dropped 4 bases, with 16 bases sitting between them. CDR3 length: 15 residues. As DNA, the CDR3 is TGCGCCAGCAGCATCGGGACTTTTGGGGCAGATACGCAGTATTTT. This translates into CASSIGTFGADTQYF.

The chain has TRBV15 and TRBJ2-5; maybe TRBD2 (5 bases). This CDR3 has 14 residues. The V end was cut by 1 base, the J end by 5 bases, with 11 bases between. Germline loops: CDR1 LNHNV, CDR2 YYDKDF (reference sequence). CDR3 amino acids: CATSRVRSGETQYF. The CDR3 nucleotides are TGTGCCACCAGCAGAGTGAGGTCGGGGGAGACCCAGTACTTC.

The J gene is TRBJ2-4, the V gene TRBV4-1; 7 nucleotides line up with TRBD2. V shed 6 bases and J 1 base; nucleotides not matched to a gene: 18. The CDR3 has 19 amino acids. Germline assignment: CDR1 MGHRA and CDR2 YSYEKL. The CDR3 bases are TGCGCCAGCAGGAAGTCGGGAGGAACGGGCCGGGTGGCCAAAAACATTCAGTACTTC. Its translation is CASRKSGGTGRVAKNIQYF.

V gene TRBV5-8 combines with J gene TRBJ1-3; D is possibly TRBD1 (5 bases). Germline V gives CDR1 SGHTS, CDR2 YDEGEE. The CDR3 contains 15 residues. Trimming removed 2 bases at V and 2 bases at J, with 11 bases between. For the CDR3, the DNA is TGTGCCAGCAGCTTTTTCGGGGGAACTGGAAACACCATATATTTT. This encodes CASSFFGGTGNTIYF.

The gene calls are TRBV15 and TRBJ2-1, with 9 bases identical to TRBD1. The germline CDR1 and CDR2 sequences are LNHNV and YYDKDF (reference sequence). The CDR3 runs 16 residues. V shed 0 bases and J 7 bases; nucleotides not matched to a gene: 7. The CDR3 nucleotides are TGTGCCACCAGCAGAGATCGTGGGACAGGGAGGAATGAGCAGTTCTTC. It is translated as CATSRDRGTGRNEQFF.

The CDR3 DNA follows: TGCGCCAGCAGCCCGTCGACAGGGGGATTCGGCGAGCAGTACTTC. It codes for CASSPSTGGFGEQYF. This sequence joins TRBV4-3 and TRBJ2-7; 9 nucleotides match TRBD1. CDR1 and CDR2 from the germline V gene are LGHNA and YSLEER. The junction had 10 bases not matched to a gene; V was cut back by 4 bases and J by 6 bases. This CDR3 comprises 15 residues.